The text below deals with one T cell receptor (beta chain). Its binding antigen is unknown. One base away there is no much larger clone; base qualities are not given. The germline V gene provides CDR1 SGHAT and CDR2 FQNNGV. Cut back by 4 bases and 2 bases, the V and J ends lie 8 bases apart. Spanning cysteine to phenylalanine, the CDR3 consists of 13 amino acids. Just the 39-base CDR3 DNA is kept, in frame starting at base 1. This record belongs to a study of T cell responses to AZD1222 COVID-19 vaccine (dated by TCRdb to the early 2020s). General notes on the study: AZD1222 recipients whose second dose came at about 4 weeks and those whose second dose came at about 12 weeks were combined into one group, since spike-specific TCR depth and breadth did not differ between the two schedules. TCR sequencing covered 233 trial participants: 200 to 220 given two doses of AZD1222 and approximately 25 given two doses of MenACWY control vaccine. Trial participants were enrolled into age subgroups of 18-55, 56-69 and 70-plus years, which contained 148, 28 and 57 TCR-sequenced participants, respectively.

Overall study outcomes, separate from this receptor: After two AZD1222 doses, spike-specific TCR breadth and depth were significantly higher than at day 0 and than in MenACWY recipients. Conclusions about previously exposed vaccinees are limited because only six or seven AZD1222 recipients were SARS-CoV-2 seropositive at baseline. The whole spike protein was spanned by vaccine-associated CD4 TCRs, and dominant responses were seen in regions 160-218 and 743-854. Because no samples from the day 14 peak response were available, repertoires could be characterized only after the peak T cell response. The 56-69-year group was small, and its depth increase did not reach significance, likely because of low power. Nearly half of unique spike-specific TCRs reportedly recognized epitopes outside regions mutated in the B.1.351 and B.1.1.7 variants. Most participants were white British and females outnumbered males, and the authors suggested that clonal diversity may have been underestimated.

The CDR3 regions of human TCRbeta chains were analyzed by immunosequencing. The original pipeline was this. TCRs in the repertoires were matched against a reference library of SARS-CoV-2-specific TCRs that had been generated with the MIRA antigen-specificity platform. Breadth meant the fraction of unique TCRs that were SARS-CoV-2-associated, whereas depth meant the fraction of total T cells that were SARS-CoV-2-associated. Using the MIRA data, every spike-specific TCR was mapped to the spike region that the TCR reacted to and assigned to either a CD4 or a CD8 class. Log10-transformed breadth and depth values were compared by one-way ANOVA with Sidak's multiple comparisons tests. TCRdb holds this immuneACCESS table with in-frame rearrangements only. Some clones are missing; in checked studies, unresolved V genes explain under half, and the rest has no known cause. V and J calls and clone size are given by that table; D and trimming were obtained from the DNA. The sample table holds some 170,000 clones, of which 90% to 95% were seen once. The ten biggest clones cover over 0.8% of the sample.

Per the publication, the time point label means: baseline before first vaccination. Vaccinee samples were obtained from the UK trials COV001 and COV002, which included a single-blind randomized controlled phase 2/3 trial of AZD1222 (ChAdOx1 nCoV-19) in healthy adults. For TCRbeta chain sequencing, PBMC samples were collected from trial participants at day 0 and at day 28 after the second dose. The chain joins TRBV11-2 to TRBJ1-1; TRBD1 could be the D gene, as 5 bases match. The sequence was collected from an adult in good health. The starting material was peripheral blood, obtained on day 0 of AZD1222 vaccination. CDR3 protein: CASSSRDNTEAFF. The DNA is TGTGCCAGCAGCTCCCGGGACAACACTGAAGCTTTCTTT.